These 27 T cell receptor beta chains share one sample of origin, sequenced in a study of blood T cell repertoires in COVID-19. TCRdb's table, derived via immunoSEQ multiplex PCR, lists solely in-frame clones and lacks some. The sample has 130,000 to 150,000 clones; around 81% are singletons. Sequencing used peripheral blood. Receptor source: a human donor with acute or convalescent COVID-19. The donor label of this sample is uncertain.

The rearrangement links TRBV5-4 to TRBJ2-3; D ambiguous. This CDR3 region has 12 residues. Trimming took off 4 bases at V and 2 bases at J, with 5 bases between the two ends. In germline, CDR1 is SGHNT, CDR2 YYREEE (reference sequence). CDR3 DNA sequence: TGTGCCAGCAGCGCGTACACAGATACGCAGTATTTT. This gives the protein CASSAYTDTQYF.

The CDR3 here is CATSVDRFYGYTF. The CDR3 bases are TGTGCCACCAGTGTCGACAGGTTCTATGGCTACACCTTC. The chain has TRBV24-1 and TRBJ1-2; D might be TRBD1 (6 bases). The germline V gene has CDR1 KGHDR and CDR2 SFDVKD. CDR3 length equals 13 residues. Trimming left V 5 bases short and J 4 bases short, with 10 bases between.

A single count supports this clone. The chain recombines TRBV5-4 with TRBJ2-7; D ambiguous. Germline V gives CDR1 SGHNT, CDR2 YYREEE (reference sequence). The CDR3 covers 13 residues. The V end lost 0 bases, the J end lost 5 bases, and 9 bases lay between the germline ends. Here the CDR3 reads CASSLDPVNEQYV. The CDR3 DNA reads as TGTGCCAGCAGCTTGGACCCAGTCAACGAGCAGTACGTC.

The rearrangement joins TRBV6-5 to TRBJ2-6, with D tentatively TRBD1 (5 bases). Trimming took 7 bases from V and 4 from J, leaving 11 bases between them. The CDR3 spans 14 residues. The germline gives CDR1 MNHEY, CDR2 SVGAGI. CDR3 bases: TGTGCCAGCACCCTAGGGGCAGGGGCCAACGTCCTGACTTTC. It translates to CASTLGAGANVLTF.

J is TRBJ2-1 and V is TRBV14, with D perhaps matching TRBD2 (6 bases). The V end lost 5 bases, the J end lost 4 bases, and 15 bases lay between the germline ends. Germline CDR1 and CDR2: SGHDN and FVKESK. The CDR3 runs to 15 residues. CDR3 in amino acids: CASSSLGGSYNEQFF. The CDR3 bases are TGTGCCAGCAGCTCCCTTGGGGGGAGTTACAATGAGCAGTTCTTC.

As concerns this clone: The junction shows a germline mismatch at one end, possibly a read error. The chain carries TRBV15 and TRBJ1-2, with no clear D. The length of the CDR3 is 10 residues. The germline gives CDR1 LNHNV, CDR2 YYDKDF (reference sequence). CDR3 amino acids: CATSRAGKHF. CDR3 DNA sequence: TGTGCCACCAGCAGAGCAGGAAAACACTTC. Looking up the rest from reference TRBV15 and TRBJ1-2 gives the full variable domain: DAMVIQNPRYQVTQFGKPVTLSCSQTLNHNVMYWYQQKSSQAPKLLFHYYDKDFNNEADTPDNFQSRRPNTSFCFLDIRSPGLGDTAMYLCATSRAGKHFGSGTRLTVV.

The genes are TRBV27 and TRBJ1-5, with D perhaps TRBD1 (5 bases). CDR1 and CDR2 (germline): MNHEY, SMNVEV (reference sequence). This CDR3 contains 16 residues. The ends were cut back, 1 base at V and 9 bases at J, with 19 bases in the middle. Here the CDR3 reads CASSLWSGSGIGPQHF. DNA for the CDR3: TGTGCCAGCAGTTTATGGAGTGGGTCAGGGATAGGGCCCCAGCATTTT.

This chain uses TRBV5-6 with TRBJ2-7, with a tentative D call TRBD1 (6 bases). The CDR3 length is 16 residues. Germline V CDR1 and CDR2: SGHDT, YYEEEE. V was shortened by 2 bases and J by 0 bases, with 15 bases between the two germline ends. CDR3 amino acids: CASSLLQGMYSYEQYF. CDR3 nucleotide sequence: TGTGCCAGCAGCTTATTACAGGGAATGTACTCCTACGAGCAGTACTTC.

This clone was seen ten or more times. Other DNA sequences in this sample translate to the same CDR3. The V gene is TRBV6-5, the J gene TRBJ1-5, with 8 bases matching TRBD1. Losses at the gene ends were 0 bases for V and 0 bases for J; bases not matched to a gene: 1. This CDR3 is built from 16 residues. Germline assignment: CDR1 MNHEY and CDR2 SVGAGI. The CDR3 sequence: CASSYSQGDSNQPQHF. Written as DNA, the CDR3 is TGTGCCAGCAGTTACTCACAGGGGGATAGCAATCAGCCCCAGCATTTT.

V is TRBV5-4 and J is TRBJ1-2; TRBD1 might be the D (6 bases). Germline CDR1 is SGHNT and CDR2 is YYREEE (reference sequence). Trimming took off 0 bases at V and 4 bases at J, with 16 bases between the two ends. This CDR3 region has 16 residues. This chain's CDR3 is CASSLEQGYRGYGYTF. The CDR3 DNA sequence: TGTGCCAGCAGCTTGGAGCAGGGGTATCGTGGCTATGGCTACACCTTC.

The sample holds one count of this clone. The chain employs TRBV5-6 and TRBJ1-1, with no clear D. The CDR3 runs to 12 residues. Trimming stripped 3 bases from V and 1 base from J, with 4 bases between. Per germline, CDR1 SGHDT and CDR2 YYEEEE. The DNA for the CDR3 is TGTGCCAGCAGCTGGCAGAACACTGAAGCTTTCTTT. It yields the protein CASSWQNTEAFF.

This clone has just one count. CDR3 loop: CASSPGQPPSSEQFF. For the CDR3, the DNA is TGTGCCAGCAGCCCAGGACAGCCGCCTTCTAGTGAGCAGTTCTTC. The J gene is TRBJ2-1, the V gene TRBV7-3, with D possibly being TRBD1 (6 bases). Germline V CDR1 and CDR2: SGHTA, FQGTGA. The ends were cut back, 5 bases at V and 9 bases at J, with 20 bases in the middle. CDR3 length: 15 amino acids.

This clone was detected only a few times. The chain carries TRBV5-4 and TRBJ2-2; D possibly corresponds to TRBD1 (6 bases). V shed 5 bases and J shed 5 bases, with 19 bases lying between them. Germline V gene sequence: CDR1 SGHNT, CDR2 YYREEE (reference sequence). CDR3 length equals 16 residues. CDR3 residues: CASSLSPTGSTGELFF. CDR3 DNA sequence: TGTGCCAGCAGTTTAAGCCCAACAGGGAGTACCGGGGAGCTGTTTTTT.

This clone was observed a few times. CDR3 nucleotides: TGTGCCAGCAGCCCCGGGACAGCGAGCTCCTACGAGCAGTACGTC. Its protein is CASSPGTASSYEQYV. This chain uses TRBV6-6 with TRBJ2-7, with 7 bases aligning to TRBD1. V lost 6 bases and J lost 0; bases outside the gene matches: 8. The CDR3 length is 15 residues. Germline V gene lookup returns CDR1 MNHNY and CDR2 SVGAGI (reference sequence).

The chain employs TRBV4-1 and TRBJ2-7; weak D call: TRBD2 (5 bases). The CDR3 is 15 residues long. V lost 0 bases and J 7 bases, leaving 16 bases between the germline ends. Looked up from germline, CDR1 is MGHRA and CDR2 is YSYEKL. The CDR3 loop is CASSQEIRAREEQYF. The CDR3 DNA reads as TGCGCCAGCAGCCAAGAGATCCGTGCTAGGGAGGAGCAGTACTTC.

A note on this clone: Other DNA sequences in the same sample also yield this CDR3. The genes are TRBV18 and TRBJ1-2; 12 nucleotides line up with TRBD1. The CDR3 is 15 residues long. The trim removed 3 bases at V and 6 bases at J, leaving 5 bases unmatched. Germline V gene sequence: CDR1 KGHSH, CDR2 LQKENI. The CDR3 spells CASSPLGQGANGYTF. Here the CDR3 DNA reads TGTGCCAGCTCACCTTTGGGACAGGGGGCAAATGGCTACACCTTC.

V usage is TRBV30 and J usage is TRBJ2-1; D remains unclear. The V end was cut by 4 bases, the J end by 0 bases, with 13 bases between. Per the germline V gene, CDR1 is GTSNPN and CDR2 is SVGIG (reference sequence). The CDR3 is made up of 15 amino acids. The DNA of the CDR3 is TGTGCCTGGAATGAGGCCTGGAGCTCCTACAATGAGCAGTTCTTC. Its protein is CAWNEAWSSYNEQFF.

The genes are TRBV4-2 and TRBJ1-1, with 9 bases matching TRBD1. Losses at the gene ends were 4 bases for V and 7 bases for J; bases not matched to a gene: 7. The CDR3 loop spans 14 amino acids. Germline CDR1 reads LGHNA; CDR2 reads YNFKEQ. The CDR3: CASSLRQGEDEAFF. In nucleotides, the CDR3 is TGTGCCAGCAGCCTCCGACAGGGGGAAGATGAAGCTTTCTTT.

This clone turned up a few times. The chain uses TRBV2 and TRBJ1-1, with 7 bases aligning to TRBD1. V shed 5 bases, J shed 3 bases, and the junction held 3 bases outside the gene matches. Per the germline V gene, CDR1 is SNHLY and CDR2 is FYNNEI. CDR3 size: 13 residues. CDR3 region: CASSPDRDTEAFF. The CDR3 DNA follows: TGTGCCAGCAGTCCTGACAGGGACACTGAAGCTTTCTTT.

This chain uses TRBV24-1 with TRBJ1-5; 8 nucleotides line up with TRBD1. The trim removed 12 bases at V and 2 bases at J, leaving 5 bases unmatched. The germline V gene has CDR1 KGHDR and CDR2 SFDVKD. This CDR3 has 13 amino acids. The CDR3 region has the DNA TGTGCCCCACAGGACAGGGGCAATCAGCCCCAGCATTTT. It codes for CAPQDRGNQPQHF.

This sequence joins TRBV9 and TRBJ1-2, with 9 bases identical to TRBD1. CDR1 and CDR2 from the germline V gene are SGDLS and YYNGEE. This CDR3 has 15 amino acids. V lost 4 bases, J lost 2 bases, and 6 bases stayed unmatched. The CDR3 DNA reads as TGTGCCAGCAGCCTACGGACAGGGGCCAACTATGGCTACACCTTC. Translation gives CASSLRTGANYGYTF.

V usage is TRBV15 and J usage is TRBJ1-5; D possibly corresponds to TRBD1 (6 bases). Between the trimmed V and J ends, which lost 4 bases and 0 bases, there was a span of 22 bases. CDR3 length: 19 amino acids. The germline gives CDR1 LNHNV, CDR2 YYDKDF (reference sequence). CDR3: CATSMEGGNSPYSNQPQHF. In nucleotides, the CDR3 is TGTGCCACCAGCATGGAGGGGGGGAACAGTCCCTATAGCAATCAGCCCCAGCATTTT. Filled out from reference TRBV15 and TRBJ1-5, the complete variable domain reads DAMVIQNPRYQVTQFGKPVTLSCSQTLNHNVMYWYQQKSSQAPKLLFHYYDKDFNNEADTPDNFQSRRPNTSFCFLDIRSPGLGDTAMYLCATSMEGGNSPYSNQPQHFGDGTRLSIL.

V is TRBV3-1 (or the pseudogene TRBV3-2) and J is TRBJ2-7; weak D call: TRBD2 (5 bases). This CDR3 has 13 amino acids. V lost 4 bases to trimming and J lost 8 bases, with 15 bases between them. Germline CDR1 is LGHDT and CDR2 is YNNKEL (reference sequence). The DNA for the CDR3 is TGTGCCAGCAGCCCCCTCGAGGGTGGGAAGCAGTACTTC. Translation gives CASSPLEGGKQYF.

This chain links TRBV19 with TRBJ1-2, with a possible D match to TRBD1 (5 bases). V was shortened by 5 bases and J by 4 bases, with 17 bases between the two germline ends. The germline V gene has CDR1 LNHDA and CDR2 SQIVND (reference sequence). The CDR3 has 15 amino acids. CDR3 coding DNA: TGTGCCAGTAGTGCAGGTGGGACTCCGGGCTATGGCTACACCTTC. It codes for CASSAGGTPGYGYTF.

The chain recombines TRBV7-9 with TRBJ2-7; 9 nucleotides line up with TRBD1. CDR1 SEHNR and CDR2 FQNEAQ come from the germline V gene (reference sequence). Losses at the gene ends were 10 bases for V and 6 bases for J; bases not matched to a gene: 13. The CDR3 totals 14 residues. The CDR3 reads CATLPGTGWSEQYF. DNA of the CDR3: TGTGCCACTTTACCCGGGACAGGGTGGAGCGAGCAGTACTTC.

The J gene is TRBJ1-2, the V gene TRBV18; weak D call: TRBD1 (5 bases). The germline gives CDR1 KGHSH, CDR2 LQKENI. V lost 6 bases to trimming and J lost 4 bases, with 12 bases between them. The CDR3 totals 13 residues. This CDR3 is CASSPRQGYGYTF. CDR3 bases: TGTGCCAGCTCCCCCAGGCAGGGCTATGGCTACACCTTC.

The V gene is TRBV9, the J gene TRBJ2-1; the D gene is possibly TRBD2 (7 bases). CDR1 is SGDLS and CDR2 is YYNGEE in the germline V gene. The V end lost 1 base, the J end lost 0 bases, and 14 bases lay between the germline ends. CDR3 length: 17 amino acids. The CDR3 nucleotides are TGTGCCAGCAGCGTATCAGCGGGGACAAACTCCTACAATGAGCAGTTCTTC. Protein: CASSVSAGTNSYNEQFF.